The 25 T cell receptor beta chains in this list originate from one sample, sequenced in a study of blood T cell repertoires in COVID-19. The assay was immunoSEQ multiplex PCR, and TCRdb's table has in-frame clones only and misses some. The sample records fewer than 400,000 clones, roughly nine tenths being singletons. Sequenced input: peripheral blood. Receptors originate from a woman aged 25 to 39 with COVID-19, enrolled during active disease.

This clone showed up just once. CDR3 in amino acids: CASSSREGGNSPLHF. CDR3 nucleotide sequence: TGTGCCAGCAGCTCCCGGGAGGGGGGGAATTCACCCCTCCACTTT. The genes are TRBV7-9 and TRBJ1-6, with D maybe TRBD1 (6 bases). V lost 4 bases and J 7 bases, leaving 14 bases between the germline ends. There are 15 residues in the CDR3. Per germline, CDR1 SEHNR and CDR2 FQNEAQ (reference sequence).

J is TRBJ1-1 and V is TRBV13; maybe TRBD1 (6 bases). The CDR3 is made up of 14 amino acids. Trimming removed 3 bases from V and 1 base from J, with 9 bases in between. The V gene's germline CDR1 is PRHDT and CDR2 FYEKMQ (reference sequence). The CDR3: CASSLQGWNTEAFF. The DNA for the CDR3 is TGTGCCAGCAGCTTGCAGGGGTGGAACACTGAAGCTTTCTTT.

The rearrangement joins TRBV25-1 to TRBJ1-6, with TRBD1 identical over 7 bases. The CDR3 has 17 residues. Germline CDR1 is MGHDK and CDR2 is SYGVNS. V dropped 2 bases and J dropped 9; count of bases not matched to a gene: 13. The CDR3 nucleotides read TGTGCCAGCAGTGAAGGCAAGACAGGGTTGTTTAGTTCACCCCTCCACTTT. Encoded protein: CASSEGKTGLFSSPLHF.

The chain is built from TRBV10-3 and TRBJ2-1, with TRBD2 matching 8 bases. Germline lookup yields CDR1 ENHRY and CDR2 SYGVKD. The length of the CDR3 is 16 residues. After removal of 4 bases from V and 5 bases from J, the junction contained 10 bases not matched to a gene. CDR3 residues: CAISVAAGGVDNEQFF. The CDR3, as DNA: TGTGCCATCAGTGTAGCGGCCGGGGGGGTAGACAATGAGCAGTTCTTC.

The CDR3 is CASSSRTGLIGYTF. CDR3 nucleotide sequence: TGTGCCAGCAGTTCCCGGACAGGGTTAATTGGCTACACCTTC. The V gene is TRBV6-5, the J gene TRBJ1-2, with TRBD1 identical over 8 bases. CDR3 length equals 14 residues. CDR1 is MNHEY, CDR2 SVGAGI, per germline. The trim removed 4 bases at V and 7 bases at J, leaving 8 bases unmatched.

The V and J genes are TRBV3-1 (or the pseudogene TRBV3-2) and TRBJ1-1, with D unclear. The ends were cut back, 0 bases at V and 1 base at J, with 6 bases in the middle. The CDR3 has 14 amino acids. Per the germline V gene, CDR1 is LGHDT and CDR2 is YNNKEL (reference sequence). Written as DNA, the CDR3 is TGTGCCAGCAGCCAAGATCATCAGAACACTGAAGCTTTCTTT. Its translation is CASSQDHQNTEAFF.

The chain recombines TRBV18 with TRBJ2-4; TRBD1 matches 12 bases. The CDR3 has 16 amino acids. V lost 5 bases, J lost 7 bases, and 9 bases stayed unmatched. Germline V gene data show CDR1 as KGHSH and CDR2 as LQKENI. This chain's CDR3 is CASSRDRGRIDNIQYF. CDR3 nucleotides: TGTGCCAGCTCAAGGGACAGGGGGCGCATAGACAACATTCAGTACTTC.

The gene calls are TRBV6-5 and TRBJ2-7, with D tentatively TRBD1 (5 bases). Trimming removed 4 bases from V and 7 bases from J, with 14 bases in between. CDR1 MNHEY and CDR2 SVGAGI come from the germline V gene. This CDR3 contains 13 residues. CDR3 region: CASSSTRAREQYV. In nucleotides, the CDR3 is TGTGCCAGCAGTTCAACCAGGGCTAGGGAGCAGTACGTC.

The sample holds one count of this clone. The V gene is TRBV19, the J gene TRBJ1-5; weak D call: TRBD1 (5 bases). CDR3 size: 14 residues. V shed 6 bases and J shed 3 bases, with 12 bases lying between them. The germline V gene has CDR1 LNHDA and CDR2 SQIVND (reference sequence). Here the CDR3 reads CASRKPGSNQPQHF. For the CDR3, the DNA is TGTGCCAGTAGGAAGCCAGGGTCCAATCAGCCCCAGCATTTT.

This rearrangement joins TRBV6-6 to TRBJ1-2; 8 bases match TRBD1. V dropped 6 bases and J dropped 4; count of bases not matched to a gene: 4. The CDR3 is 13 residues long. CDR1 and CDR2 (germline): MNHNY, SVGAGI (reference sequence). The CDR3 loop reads CASRRTGIYGYTF. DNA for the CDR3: TGTGCCAGCAGGCGGACAGGGATCTATGGCTACACCTTC.

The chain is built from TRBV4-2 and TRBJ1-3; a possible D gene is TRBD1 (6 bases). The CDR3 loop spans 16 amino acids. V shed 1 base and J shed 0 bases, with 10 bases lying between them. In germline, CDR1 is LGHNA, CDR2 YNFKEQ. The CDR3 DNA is TGTGCCAGCAGCCAAGTTGGGGACACCTCTGGAAACACCATATATTTT. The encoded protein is CASSQVGDTSGNTIYF.

Here the CDR3 reads CASSYPVYTDTQYF. The CDR3 region has the DNA TGTGCCAGCAGTTACCCGGTCTACACAGATACGCAGTATTTT. The J gene is TRBJ2-3, the V gene TRBV6-2 or TRBV6-3; the D is unclear. CDR1 is MNHEY and CDR2 is SVGEGT in the germline V gene. The length of the CDR3 is 14 residues. Between the trimmed V and J ends, which lost 2 bases and 2 bases, there was a span of 8 bases.

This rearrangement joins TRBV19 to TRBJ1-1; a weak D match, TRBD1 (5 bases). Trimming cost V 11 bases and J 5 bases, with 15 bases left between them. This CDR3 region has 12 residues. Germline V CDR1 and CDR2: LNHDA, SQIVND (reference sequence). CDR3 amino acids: CAAKSRGTEAFF. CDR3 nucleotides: TGTGCCGCCAAGAGTCGGGGGACTGAAGCTTTCTTT. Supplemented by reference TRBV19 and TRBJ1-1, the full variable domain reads DGGITQSPKYLFRKEGQNVTLSCEQNLNHDAMYWYRQDPGQGLRLIYYSQIVNDFQKGDIAEGYSVSREKKESFPLTVTSAQKNPTAFYLCAAKSRGTEAFFGQGTRLTVV.

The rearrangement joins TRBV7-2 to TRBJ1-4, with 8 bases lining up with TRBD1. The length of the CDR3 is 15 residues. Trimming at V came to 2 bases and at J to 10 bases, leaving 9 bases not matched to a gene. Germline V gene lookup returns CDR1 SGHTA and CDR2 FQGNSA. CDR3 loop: CASSLRRTGIGKLFF. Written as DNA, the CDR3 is TGTGCCAGCAGCTTAAGAAGGACAGGGATTGGAAAACTGTTTTTT.

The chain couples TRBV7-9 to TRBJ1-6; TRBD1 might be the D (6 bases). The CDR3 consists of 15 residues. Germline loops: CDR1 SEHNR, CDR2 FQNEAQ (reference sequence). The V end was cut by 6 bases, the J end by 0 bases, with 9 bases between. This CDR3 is CASRRGSSYNSPLHF. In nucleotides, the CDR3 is TGTGCCAGCAGAAGGGGGAGCTCCTATAATTCACCCCTCCACTTT.

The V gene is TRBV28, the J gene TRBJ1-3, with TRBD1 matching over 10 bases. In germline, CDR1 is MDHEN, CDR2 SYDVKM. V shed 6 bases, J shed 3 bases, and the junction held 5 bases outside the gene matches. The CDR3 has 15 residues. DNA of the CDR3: TGTGCCAGCAGCCTAGACAGGGGGCTTGGAAACACCATATATTTT. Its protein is CASSLDRGLGNTIYF. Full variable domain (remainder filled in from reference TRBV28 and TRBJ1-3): DVKVTQSSRYLVKRTGEKVFLECVQDMDHENMFWYRQDPGLGLRLIYFSYDVKMKEKGDIPEGYSVSREKKERFSLILESASTNQTSMYLCASSLDRGLGNTIYFGEGSWLTVV.

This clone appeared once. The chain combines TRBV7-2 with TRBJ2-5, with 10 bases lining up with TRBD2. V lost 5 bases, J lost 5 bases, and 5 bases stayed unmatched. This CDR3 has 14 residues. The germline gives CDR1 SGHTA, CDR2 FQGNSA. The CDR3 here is CASSKAGGRETQYF. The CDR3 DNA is TGTGCCAGCAGCAAAGCGGGGGGGCGGGAGACCCAGTACTTC. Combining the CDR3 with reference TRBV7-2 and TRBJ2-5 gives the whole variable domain GAGVSQSPSNKVTEKGKDVELRCDPISGHTALYWYRQSLGQGLEFLIYFQGNSAPDKSGLPSDRFSAERTGGSVSTLTIQRTQQEDSAVYLCASSKAGGRETQYFGPGTRLLVL.

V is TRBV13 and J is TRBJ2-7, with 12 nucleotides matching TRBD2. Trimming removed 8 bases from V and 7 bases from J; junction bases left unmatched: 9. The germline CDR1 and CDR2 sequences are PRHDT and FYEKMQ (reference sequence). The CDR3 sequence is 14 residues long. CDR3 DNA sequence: TGTGCCAGCCAGACTAGCGGGGGAGCAAAGGAGCAGTACTTC. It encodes CASQTSGGAKEQYF.

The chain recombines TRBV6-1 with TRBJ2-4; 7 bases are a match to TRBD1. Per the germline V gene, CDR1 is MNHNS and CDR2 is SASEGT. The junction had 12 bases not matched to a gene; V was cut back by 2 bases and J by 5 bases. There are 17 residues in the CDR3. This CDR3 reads CASSERDKGAAENIQYF. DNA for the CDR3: TGTGCCAGCAGTGAACGAGATAAGGGGGCCGCCGAAAACATTCAGTACTTC.

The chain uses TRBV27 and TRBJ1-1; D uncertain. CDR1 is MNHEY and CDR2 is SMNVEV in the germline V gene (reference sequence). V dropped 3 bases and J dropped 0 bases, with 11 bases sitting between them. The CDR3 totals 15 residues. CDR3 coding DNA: TGTGCCAGCAGTTTGGAGGGAGGACTGAACACTGAAGCTTTCTTT. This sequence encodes CASSLEGGLNTEAFF.

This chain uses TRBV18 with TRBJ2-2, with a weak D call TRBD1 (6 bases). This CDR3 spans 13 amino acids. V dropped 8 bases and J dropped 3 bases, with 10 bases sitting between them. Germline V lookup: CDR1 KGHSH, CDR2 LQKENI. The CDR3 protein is CASRRTDTGELFF. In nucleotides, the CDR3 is TGTGCCAGCCGCCGGACAGACACCGGGGAGCTGTTTTTT.

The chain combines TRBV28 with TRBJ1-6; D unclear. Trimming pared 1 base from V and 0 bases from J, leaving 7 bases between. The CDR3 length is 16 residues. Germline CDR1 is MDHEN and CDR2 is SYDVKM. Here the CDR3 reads CASSLSGNSYNSPLHF. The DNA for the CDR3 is TGTGCCAGCAGTTTATCAGGCAACTCCTATAATTCACCCCTCCACTTT. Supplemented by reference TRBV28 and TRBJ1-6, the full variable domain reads DVKVTQSSRYLVKRTGEKVFLECVQDMDHENMFWYRQDPGLGLRLIYFSYDVKMKEKGDIPEGYSVSREKKERFSLILESASTNQTSMYLCASSLSGNSYNSPLHFGNGTRLTVT.

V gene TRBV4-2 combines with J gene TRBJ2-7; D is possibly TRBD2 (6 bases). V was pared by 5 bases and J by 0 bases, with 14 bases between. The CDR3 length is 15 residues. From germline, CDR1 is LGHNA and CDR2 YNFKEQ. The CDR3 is CASSSLARSSYEQYV. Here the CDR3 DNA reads TGTGCCAGCAGCTCTCTAGCGAGGAGCTCCTACGAGCAGTACGTC.

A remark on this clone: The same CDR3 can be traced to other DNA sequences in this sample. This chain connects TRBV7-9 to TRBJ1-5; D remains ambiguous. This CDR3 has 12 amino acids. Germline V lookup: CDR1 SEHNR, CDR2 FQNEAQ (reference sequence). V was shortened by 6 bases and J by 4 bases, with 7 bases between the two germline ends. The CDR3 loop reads CASSFGNQPQHF. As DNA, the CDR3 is TGTGCCAGCAGTTTCGGGAATCAGCCCCAGCATTTT.

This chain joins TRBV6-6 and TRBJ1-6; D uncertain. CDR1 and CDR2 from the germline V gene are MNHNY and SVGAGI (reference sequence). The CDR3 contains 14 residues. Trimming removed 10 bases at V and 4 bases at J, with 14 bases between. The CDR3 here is CATWPAGYNSPLHF. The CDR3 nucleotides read TGTGCCACCTGGCCCGCGGGGTATAATTCACCCCTCCACTTT.